A single sample gave rise to the 28 T cell receptor beta chains below, sequenced in a study of OX40 agonist ivuxolimab in advanced cancers. Sequencing was performed with immunoSEQ multiplex PCR; in TCRdb, only in-frame clones are kept and a portion is missing. This table has roughly 60,000 clones, 65% to 85% appearing once. This specimen was CD4+ or CD8+ T cells sorted from blood, taken in a trial of the OX40 agonist ivuxolimab. Every receptor here comes from an adult with an advanced solid tumor such as melanoma, head and neck, liver or kidney cancer.

V and J are TRBV5-1 and TRBJ1-2; the match to TRBD1 covers 7 bases. J lost 2 bases, V lost 0 bases, and 10 bases had no gene match. Per the germline V gene, CDR1 is SGHRS and CDR2 is YFSETQ. This CDR3 spans 17 amino acids. The CDR3 sequence is CASSLGTGNRRNYGYTF. The CDR3 DNA sequence: TGCGCCAGCAGCTTGGGGACAGGCAACCGACGGAACTATGGCTACACCTTC.

The chain joins TRBV5-5 to TRBJ1-1; a possible D gene is TRBD1 (5 bases). Trimming left V 0 bases short and J 4 bases short, with 13 bases between. The CDR3 is 15 residues long. Germline lookup yields CDR1 SGHKS and CDR2 YYEKEE (reference sequence). The CDR3 loop reads CASSLDGGRATEAFF. The CDR3 region has the DNA TGTGCCAGCAGCTTGGACGGGGGAAGGGCCACTGAAGCTTTCTTT.

The V call is TRBV5-8, the J call TRBJ2-5; D remains unclear. Germline V gene data show CDR1 as SGHTS and CDR2 as YDEGEE. Trimming stripped 4 bases from V and 3 bases from J, with 13 bases between. The length of the CDR3 is 14 residues. Here the CDR3 DNA reads TGTGCCAGCAGCGGCACCGGTTGGGAAGAGACCCAGTACTTC. Translation gives CASSGTGWEETQYF.

This rearrangement joins TRBV28 to TRBJ1-2; D is possibly TRBD1 (6 bases). V lost 1 base and J lost 4, with 10 bases in between. This CDR3 has 14 residues. In germline, CDR1 is MDHEN, CDR2 SYDVKM. DNA for the CDR3: TGTGCCAGCAGTTTATCTCCGGACAGCTATGGCTACACCTTC. Residues: CASSLSPDSYGYTF.

The chain carries TRBV7-8 and TRBJ2-1, with 9 positions matching TRBD2. CDR1 and CDR2 (germline): SGHVS, FQNEAQ. The V gene end was trimmed by 2 bases and the J gene end by 9 bases; junction bases not matched to a gene: 11. The CDR3 is 16 residues long. CDR3 DNA sequence: TGTGCCAGCAGCTTACGCGGGGGGGCCATCGTAAGTGAGCAGTTCTTC. Protein: CASSLRGGAIVSEQFF. Full variable domain (rest looked up from reference TRBV7-8 and TRBJ2-1): GAGVSQSPRYKVAKRGQDVALRCDPISGHVSLFWYQQALGQGPEFLTYFQNEAQLDKSGLPSDRFFAERPEGSVSTLKIQRTQQEDSAVYLCASSLRGGAIVSEQFFGPGTRLTVL.

V and J are TRBV5-6 and TRBJ1-2; 7 bases agree with TRBD1. The CDR3 runs to 14 residues. The germline CDR1 and CDR2 sequences are SGHDT and YYEEEE. J was trimmed by 8 bases and V by 1 base; bases with no gene match: 8. CDR3 in amino acids: CASSLQGGILGYTF. In DNA form, the CDR3 reads TGTGCCAGCAGCTTGCAGGGGGGTATTCTGGGCTACACCTTC.

The V and J genes are TRBV6-6 and TRBJ1-1; TRBD1 is a possible D gene (6 bases). The germline CDR1 and CDR2 sequences are MNHNY and SVGAGI (reference sequence). This CDR3 is 15 amino acids long. Trimming pared 4 bases from V and 6 bases from J, leaving 18 bases between. CDR3 nucleotide sequence: TGTGCCAGCAGTTCCCGGAACAGGGCCGGGGCTGAAGCTTTCTTT. Protein product: CASSSRNRAGAEAFF.

V gene TRBV7-9 combines with J gene TRBJ1-2, with TRBD1 as a possible D gene (5 bases). V was cut by 1 base and J by 8 bases, with 14 bases left in between. There are 14 residues in the CDR3. Germline loops: CDR1 SEHNR, CDR2 FQNEAQ (reference sequence). The CDR3 loop reads CASSLEGLRGGYTF. In DNA, the CDR3 is TGTGCCAGCAGCTTAGAGGGGCTTAGAGGGGGCTACACCTTC.

The chain links TRBV29-1 to TRBJ2-1, with a weak D call TRBD2 (6 bases). Germline CDR1 is SQVTM and CDR2 is ANQGSEA. The CDR3 is 14 residues long. V was pared by 6 bases and J by 7 bases, with 19 bases between. CDR3 residues: CSVGGPGPQNEQFF. The CDR3 DNA is TGCAGCGTGGGGGGACCCGGACCCCAGAATGAGCAGTTCTTC.

This chain uses TRBV5-1 with TRBJ1-3, with D possibly being TRBD1 (6 bases). Trimming removed 1 base from V and 3 bases from J, with 26 bases in between. In germline, CDR1 is SGHRS, CDR2 YFSETQ. The CDR3 is 20 residues long. Written as DNA, the CDR3 is TGCGCCAGCAGCTTGCGTATCATCTTAAGCGGGGGGGCGCTTGGAAACACCATATATTTT. Its translation: CASSLRIILSGGALGNTIYF.

J is TRBJ2-3 and V is TRBV19, with no clear D. Per the germline V gene, CDR1 is LNHDA and CDR2 is SQIVND (reference sequence). Trimming removed 7 bases from V and 8 bases from J, with 25 bases in between. There are 16 residues in the CDR3. The DNA for the CDR3 is TGTGCCAGTACCTTGAAAACCGGGCCCACCGCTAGTACGCAGTATTTT. Its protein product is CASTLKTGPTASTQYF.

The chain recombines TRBV19 with TRBJ1-4, with D uncertain. CDR3 size: 16 residues. Trimming shortened V by 5 bases and J by 0 bases, and 13 bases separated the two germline ends. CDR1 LNHDA and CDR2 SQIVND come from the germline V gene (reference sequence). This CDR3 reads CASSLSHGATNEKLFF. Here the CDR3 DNA reads TGTGCCAGTAGTCTGTCCCACGGTGCAACTAATGAAAAACTGTTTTTT.

The CDR3 DNA reads as TGTGCCAGCAATCAGGGACAGGGAGAGACCCAGTACTTC. Translating it yields CASNQGQGETQYF. The gene calls are TRBV6-1 and TRBJ2-5; 9 bases line up with TRBD1. The germline gives CDR1 MNHNS, CDR2 SASEGT. CDR3 length: 13 amino acids. V was pared by 7 bases and J by 4 bases, with 4 bases of the junction left unmatched.

This sequence joins TRBV9 and TRBJ2-7, with D perhaps given as TRBD1 or TRBD2 (6 bases each). Germline loops: CDR1 SGDLS, CDR2 YYNGEE. The CDR3 runs 14 residues. The germline V and J ends were trimmed by 4 bases and 0 bases, with 11 bases remaining between them. As DNA, the CDR3 is TGTGCCAGCAGCAAGGGGGGTGGCTCCTACGAGCAGTACTTC. It encodes CASSKGGGSYEQYF.

This clone was found once. The CDR3 DNA reads TGTGCCAGCAGCCCGACAGGGCCCAAGACTAACTATGGCTACACCTTC. Translation gives CASSPTGPKTNYGYTF. The chain links TRBV28 to TRBJ1-2; 7 bases fit TRBD1. The ends lost 6 bases at V and 0 bases at J; junction bases unmatched: 10. CDR1 and CDR2 (germline): MDHEN, SYDVKM. The CDR3 is made up of 16 amino acids.

This clone was picked up a small number of times. The V call is TRBV7-9, the J call TRBJ1-2; D is unclear. Deletions cut 1 base from V and 8 bases from J, with 5 bases between. The CDR3 sequence is 11 residues long. Germline V gene lookup returns CDR1 SEHNR and CDR2 FQNEAQ (reference sequence). The CDR3, as DNA: TGTGCCAGCAGCTTAGGGTCCGGCTACACCTTC. It codes for CASSLGSGYTF.

The rearrangement uses TRBV6-6 and TRBJ1-6; D uncertain. Per germline, CDR1 MNHNY and CDR2 SVGAGI (reference sequence). The V and J ends lost 5 bases and 18 bases respectively, with 14 bases between them. CDR3 size: 11 residues. CDR3 loop: CASSDPRSSHF. The CDR3 DNA is TGTGCCAGCAGTGATCCACGGTCTTCCCACTTT.

This clone was observed a few times. The chain joins TRBV30 to TRBJ1-6; TRBD1 aligns across 8 bases. The CDR3 consists of 15 residues. Germline assignment: CDR1 GTSNPN and CDR2 SVGIG (reference sequence). J lost 9 bases, V lost 0 bases, and 7 bases had no gene match. This CDR3 is CAWSVEQGDGSPLHF. The CDR3 DNA sequence: TGTGCCTGGAGTGTAGAACAGGGGGATGGTTCACCCCTCCACTTT.

This clone was observed a single time. The chain is built from TRBV9 and TRBJ1-2; 7 bases line up with TRBD1. Germline V gene sequence: CDR1 SGDLS, CDR2 YYNGEE. V dropped 0 bases and J dropped 7; count of bases not matched to a gene: 9. The CDR3 loop spans 15 amino acids. The CDR3 loop reads CASSVEEGARSGYTF. The CDR3 DNA sequence: TGTGCCAGCAGCGTAGAAGAGGGGGCGCGGAGTGGCTACACCTTC.

This chain connects TRBV19 to TRBJ2-3; 9 bases line up with TRBD2. This CDR3 has 16 residues. Looked up from germline, CDR1 is LNHDA and CDR2 is SQIVND (reference sequence). Losses at the gene ends were 5 bases for V and 0 bases for J; bases not matched to a gene: 6. The CDR3 DNA sequence: TGTGCCAGTAGTTCCAGACTAGCGGAGAGCACAGATACGCAGTATTTT. It translates to CASSSRLAESTDTQYF.

The chain links TRBV13 to TRBJ2-5; D gene uncertain. From germline, CDR1 is PRHDT and CDR2 FYEKMQ (reference sequence). The V end lost 4 bases, the J end lost 4 bases, and 10 bases lay between the germline ends. The CDR3 sequence is 13 residues long. In DNA form, the CDR3 reads TGTGCCAGCAGCTACGTGGGTCTAGAGACCCAGTACTTC. Protein: CASSYVGLETQYF.

The chain employs TRBV30 and TRBJ2-5; D gene uncertain. The assigned J gene may be wrong: the sequence end matches TRBJ2-7 better. The CDR3 runs to 12 residues. Germline V gene sequence: CDR1 GTSNPN, CDR2 SVGIG (reference sequence). DNA for the CDR3: TGTGCCTGGAAGCAAGTGGGTCCCGAGCAGTACTTC. This gives the protein CAWKQVGPEQYF.

V is TRBV6-4 and J is TRBJ1-2; 9 nucleotides agree with TRBD1. V was clipped by 10 bases and J by 6 bases; unmatched bases: 9. The CDR3 is 13 residues long. Germline loops: CDR1 MRHNA, CDR2 SNTAGT. As DNA, the CDR3 is TGTGCCACCCGGGACAGGGTTGTTGATGGCTACACCTTC. Translated, it gives CATRDRVVDGYTF.

The chain recombines TRBV13 with TRBJ1-2; a weak D match, TRBD1 (5 bases). The CDR3 is 15 amino acids. Deletions cut 5 bases from V and 7 bases from J, with 20 bases between. Germline CDR1 PRHDT, CDR2 FYEKMQ (reference sequence). The CDR3 here is CASSTRGGVIGGYTF. CDR3 sequence (DNA): TGTGCCAGCAGCACGCGGGGCGGGGTGATAGGTGGCTACACCTTC.

The chain links TRBV6-4 to TRBJ1-2; TRBD1 matches at 9 bases. The CDR3 runs 15 residues. After removal of 2 bases from V and 8 bases from J, the junction contained 9 bases not matched to a gene. The germline gives CDR1 MRHNA, CDR2 SNTAGT. The CDR3 reads CASSDPGTGFDGYTF. As DNA, the CDR3 is TGTGCCAGCAGTGACCCCGGGACAGGGTTCGACGGCTACACCTTC.

V gene TRBV27 combines with J gene TRBJ1-6, with D unresolved. Germline CDR1 and CDR2: MNHEY and SMNVEV (reference sequence). This CDR3 comprises 15 residues. Trimming removed 7 bases from V and 9 bases from J, with 19 bases in between. CDR3 sequence (DNA): TGTGCCAGCACCCTAGGACGGCCCCCGAGTTCACCCCTCCACTTT. Translating it yields CASTLGRPPSSPLHF.

V and J are TRBV6-1 and TRBJ1-4; no reliable D call. Germline lookup yields CDR1 MNHNS and CDR2 SASEGT. V gave up 2 bases and J gave up 4 bases, with 8 bases separating them. The CDR3 loop spans 14 amino acids. Here the CDR3 reads CASSETGVNEKLFF. Written as DNA, the CDR3 is TGTGCCAGCAGTGAAACGGGAGTTAATGAAAAACTGTTTTTT.

The rearrangement uses TRBV6-5 and TRBJ2-7, with a tentative D call TRBD1 (6 bases). This CDR3 has 15 amino acids. V was clipped by 4 bases and J by 0 bases, with 13 bases between them. CDR1 is MNHEY, CDR2 SVGAGI, per germline. The CDR3 protein is CASSSSRQASYEQYF. CDR3 DNA: TGTGCCAGCAGTTCGTCCCGACAGGCCTCCTACGAGCAGTACTTC.